The next 7 T cell receptor beta chains were all read from a single sample in a study of cytotoxic CD8 clonotypes in ibrutinib-treated CLL. Sequencing used immunoSEQ multiplex PCR; TCRdb keeps in-frame clones, though not all of them. The sample lists over 150,000 clones, around 70% occurring once. The sequenced sample was PBMCs, obtained after 24 months of ibrutinib treatment. Receptor source: a human donor with chronic lymphocytic leukemia.

The chain employs TRBV5-4 and TRBJ2-1; TRBD1 aligns across 7 bases. The CDR3 runs to 19 residues. The trim removed 4 bases at V and 6 bases at J, leaving 22 bases unmatched. The V gene's germline CDR1 is SGHNT and CDR2 YYREEE (reference sequence). CDR3 region: CASSVDRVRTPMSANEQFF. CDR3 nucleotides: TGTGCCAGCAGCGTCGACAGGGTCAGGACCCCCATGTCCGCCAATGAGCAGTTCTTC.

This chain uses TRBV6-5 with TRBJ1-1; D perhaps matches TRBD1 (5 bases). The CDR3 runs to 14 residues. Germline CDR1 is MNHEY and CDR2 is SVGAGI. Trimming left V 2 bases short and J 0 bases short, with 7 bases between. This chain's CDR3 is CASSYRGLNTEAFF. The CDR3 DNA reads as TGTGCCAGCAGTTACCGGGGCCTGAACACTGAAGCTTTCTTT.

The chain combines TRBV18 with TRBJ1-3, with D uncertain. The CDR3 runs 13 residues. The V gene lost 3 bases and the J gene lost 3 bases, with 6 bases spanning the gap. Germline CDR1 reads KGHSH; CDR2 reads LQKENI. The CDR3 DNA reads TGTGCCAGCTCACCCGAAGGTGGAAACACCATATATTTT. This codes for CASSPEGGNTIYF.

The chain couples TRBV30 to TRBJ1-4; D not resolved. V lost 2 bases, J lost 7 bases, and 14 bases lay in between. From germline, CDR1 is GTSNPN and CDR2 SVGIG (reference sequence). This CDR3 is built from 14 residues. The DNA for the CDR3 is TGTGCCTGGAGTTCCGGTGGGAAACGTGAAAAACTGTTTTTT. It codes for CAWSSGGKREKLFF. Variable domain in full (rest from reference TRBV30 and TRBJ1-4): SQTIHQWPATLVQPVGSPLSLECTVEGTSNPNLYWYRQAAGRGLQLLFYSVGIGQISSEVPQNLSASRPQDRQFILSSKKLLLSDSGFYLCAWSSGGKREKLFFGSGTQLSVL.

The rearrangement uses TRBV10-1 and TRBJ2-7; 8 nucleotides line up with TRBD1. CDR1 and CDR2 from the germline V gene are WNHNN and SYGVQD (reference sequence). The CDR3 loop spans 14 amino acids. Trimming cost V 6 bases and J 6 bases; bases outside gene matches: 10. Here the CDR3 reads CASRSSQGASEQYF. CDR3 coding DNA: TGCGCCAGCAGGTCCAGCCAGGGGGCTAGCGAGCAGTACTTC.

The genes are TRBV6-1 and TRBJ2-7, with D perhaps TRBD2 (6 bases). V lost 4 bases, J lost 3 bases, and 16 bases lay in between. The length of the CDR3 is 15 residues. The germline CDR1 and CDR2 sequences are MNHNS and SASEGT. CDR3 bases: TGTGCCAGCAGTGGCACCGGGACTCGATACTACGAGCAGTACTTC. Amino acids: CASSGTGTRYYEQYF.

The chain combines TRBV7-6 with TRBJ1-1, with unresolved D. This CDR3 has 13 residues. Germline V gene sequence: CDR1 SGHVS, CDR2 FNYEAQ. V lost 5 bases, J lost 1 base, and 8 bases lay in between. CDR3: CASSPTRNTEAFF. Written as DNA, the CDR3 is TGTGCCAGCAGCCCCACACGGAACACTGAAGCTTTCTTT.